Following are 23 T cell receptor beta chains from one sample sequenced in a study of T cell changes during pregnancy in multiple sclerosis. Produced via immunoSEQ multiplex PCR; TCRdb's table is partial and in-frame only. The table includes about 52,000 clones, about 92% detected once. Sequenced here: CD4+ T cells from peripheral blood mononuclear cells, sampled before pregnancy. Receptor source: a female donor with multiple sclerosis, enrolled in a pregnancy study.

CDR3 sequence reads: CASSPPGQVFSGNTIYF. CDR3 in DNA: TGTGCCAGCTCACCACCGGGACAGGTTTTCTCTGGAAACACCATATATTTT. This chain joins TRBV18 and TRBJ1-3, with 8 nucleotides matching TRBD1. The V and J ends lost 0 bases and 0 bases, in that order; junction bases with no gene match: 4. This CDR3 region has 17 residues. Germline CDR1 reads KGHSH; CDR2 reads LQKENI.

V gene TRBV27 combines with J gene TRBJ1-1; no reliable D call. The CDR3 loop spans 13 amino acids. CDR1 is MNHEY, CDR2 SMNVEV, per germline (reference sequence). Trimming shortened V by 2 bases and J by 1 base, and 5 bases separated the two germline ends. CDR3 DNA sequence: TGTGCCAGCAGTTTAAACTGGAACACTGAAGCTTTCTTT. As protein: CASSLNWNTEAFF.

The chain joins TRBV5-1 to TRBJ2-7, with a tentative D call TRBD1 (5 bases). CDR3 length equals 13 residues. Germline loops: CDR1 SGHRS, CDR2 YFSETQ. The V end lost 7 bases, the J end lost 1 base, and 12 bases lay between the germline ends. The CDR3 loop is CASGTRDSYEQYF. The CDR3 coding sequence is TGCGCCAGCGGAACCAGGGATTCCTACGAGCAGTACTTC.

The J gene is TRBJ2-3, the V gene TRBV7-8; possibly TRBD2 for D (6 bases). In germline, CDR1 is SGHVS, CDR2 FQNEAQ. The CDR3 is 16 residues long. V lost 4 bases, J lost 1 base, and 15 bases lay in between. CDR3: CASSSGTQGRTDTQYF. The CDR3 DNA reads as TGTGCCAGCAGCTCAGGGACTCAAGGGCGCACAGATACGCAGTATTTT.

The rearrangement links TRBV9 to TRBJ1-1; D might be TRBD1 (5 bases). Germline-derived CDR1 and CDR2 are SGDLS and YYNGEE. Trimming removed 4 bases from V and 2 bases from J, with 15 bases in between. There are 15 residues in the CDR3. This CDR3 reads CASSSPSGVNTEAFF. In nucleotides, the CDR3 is TGTGCCAGCAGCTCACCTTCGGGGGTTAACACTGAAGCTTTCTTT.

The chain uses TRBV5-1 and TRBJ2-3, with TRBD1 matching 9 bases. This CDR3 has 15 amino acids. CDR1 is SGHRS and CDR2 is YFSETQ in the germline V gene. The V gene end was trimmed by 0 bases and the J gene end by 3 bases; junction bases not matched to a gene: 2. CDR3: CASSLDGTGTDTQYF. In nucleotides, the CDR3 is TGCGCCAGCAGCTTGGATGGGACAGGGACAGATACGCAGTATTTT.

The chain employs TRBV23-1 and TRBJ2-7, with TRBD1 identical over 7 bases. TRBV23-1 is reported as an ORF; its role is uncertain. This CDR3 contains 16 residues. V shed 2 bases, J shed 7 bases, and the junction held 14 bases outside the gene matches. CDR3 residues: CASSQVGGAPSGEQYF. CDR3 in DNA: TGCGCCAGCAGTCAAGTAGGGGGCGCCCCGTCGGGGGAGCAGTACTTC.

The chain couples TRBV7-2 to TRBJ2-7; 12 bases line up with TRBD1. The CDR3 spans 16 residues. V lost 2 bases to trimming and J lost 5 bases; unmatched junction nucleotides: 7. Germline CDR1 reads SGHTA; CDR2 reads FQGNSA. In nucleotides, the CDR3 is TGTGCCAGCAGCTTACTGGGGGGACAGGGGGCCCACGAGCAGTACTTC. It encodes CASSLLGGQGAHEQYF.

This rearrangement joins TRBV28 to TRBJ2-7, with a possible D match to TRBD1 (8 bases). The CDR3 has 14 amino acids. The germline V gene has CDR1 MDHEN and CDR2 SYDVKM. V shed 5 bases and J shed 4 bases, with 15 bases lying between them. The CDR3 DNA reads TGTGCCAGCAGTGTGGAACAGGGGGGGTACGAGCAGTACTTC. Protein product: CASSVEQGGYEQYF.

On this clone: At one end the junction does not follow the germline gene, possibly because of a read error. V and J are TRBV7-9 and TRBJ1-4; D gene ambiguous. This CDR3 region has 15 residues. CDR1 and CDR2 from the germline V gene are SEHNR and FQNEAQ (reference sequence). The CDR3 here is CASSLWRPTNEKLFF. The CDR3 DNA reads TGTGCCAGCAGCTTATGGAGGCCAACAAATGAAAAACTGTTTTTT. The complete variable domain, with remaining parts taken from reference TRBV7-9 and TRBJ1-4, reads DTGVSQNPRHKITKRGQNVTFRCDPISEHNRLYWYRQTLGQGPEFLTYFQNEAQLEKSRLLSDRFSAERPKGSFSTLEIQRTEQGDSAMYLCASSLWRPTNEKLFFGSGTQLSVL.

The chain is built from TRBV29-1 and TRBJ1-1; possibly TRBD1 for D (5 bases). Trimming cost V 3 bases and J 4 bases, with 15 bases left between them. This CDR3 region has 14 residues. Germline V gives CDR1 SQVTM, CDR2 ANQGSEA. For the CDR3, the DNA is TGCAGCGTTGACCGCTATGGGGGAGGCACTGAAGCTTTCTTT. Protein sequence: CSVDRYGGGTEAFF.

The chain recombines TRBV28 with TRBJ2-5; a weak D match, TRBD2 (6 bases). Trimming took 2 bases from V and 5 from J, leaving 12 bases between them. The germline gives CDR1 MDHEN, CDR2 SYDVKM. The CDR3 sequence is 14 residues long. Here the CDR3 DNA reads TGTGCCAGCAGTTTACCACTAGCCGGGGAGACCCAGTACTTC. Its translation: CASSLPLAGETQYF.

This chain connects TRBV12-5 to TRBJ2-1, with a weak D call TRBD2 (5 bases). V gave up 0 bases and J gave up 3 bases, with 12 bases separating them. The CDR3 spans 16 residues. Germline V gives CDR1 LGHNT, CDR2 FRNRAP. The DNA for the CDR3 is TGTGCTAGTGGTTTGGTATTAGGGAGCGGCTACAATGAGCAGTTCTTC. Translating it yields CASGLVLGSGYNEQFF.

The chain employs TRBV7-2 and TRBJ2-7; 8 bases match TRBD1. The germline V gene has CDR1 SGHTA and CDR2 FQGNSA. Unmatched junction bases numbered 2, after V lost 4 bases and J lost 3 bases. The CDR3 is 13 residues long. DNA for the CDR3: TGTGCCAGCAGCTCTACAGGGGGCTACGAGCAGTACTTC. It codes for CASSSTGGYEQYF.

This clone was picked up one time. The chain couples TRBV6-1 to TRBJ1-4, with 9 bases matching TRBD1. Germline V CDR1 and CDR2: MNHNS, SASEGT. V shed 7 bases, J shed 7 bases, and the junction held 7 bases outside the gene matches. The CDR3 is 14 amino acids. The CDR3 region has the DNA TGTGCCAGCAATGACAGGGGGTTGAGTGAAAAACTGTTTTTT. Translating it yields CASNDRGLSEKLFF.

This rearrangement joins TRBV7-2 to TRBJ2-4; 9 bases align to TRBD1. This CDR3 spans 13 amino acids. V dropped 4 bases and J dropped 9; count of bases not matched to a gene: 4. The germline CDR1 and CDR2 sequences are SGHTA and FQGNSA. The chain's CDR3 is CASSWDRVSIQYF. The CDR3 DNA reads TGTGCCAGCAGCTGGGACAGGGTCAGCATTCAGTACTTC.

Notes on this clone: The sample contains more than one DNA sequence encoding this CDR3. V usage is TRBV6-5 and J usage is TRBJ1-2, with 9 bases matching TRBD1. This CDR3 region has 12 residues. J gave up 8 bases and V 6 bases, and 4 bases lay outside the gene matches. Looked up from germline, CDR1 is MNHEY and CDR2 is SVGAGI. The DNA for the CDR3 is TGTGCCAGCAGAACCACAGGGGGCGGCTACACCTTC. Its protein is CASRTTGGGYTF.

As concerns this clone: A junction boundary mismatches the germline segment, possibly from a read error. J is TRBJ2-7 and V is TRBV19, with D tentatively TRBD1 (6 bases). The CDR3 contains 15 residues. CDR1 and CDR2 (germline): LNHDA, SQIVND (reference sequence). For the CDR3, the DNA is TGTGCCAGTAGTTTAGACGAGACAGGACCCTACGAGCAGTACTTC. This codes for CASSLDETGPYEQYF.

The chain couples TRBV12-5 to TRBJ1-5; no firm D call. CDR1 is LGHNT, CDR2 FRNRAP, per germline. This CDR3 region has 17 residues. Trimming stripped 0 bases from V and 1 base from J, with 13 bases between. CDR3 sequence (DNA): TGTGCTAGTGGTTTGGTACCGGGGTTTGGGAGCAATCAGCCCCAGCATTTT. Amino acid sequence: CASGLVPGFGSNQPQHF.

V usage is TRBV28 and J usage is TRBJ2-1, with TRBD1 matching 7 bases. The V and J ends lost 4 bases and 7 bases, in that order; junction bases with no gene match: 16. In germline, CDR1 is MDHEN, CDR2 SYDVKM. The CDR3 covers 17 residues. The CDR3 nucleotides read TGTGCCAGCAGTTACCCCCGGGGACAGACCCCGGGGAATGAGCAGTTCTTC. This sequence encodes CASSYPRGQTPGNEQFF.

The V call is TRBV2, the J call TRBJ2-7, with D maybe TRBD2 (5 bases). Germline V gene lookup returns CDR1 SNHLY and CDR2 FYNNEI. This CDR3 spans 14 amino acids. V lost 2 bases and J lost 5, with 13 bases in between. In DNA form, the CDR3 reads TGTGCCAGCAGTGAAATCAGAGGGCGCCACGAGCAGTACTTC. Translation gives CASSEIRGRHEQYF.

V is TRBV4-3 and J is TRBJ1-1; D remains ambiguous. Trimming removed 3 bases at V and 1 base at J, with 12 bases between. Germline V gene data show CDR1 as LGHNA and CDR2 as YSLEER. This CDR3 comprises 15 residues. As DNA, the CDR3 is TGCGCCAGCAGCCAGGAGGGCTTCTGGAACACTGAAGCTTTCTTT. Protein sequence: CASSQEGFWNTEAFF.

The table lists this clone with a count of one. CDR3 nucleotides: TGTGCCAGCAGCTCGTGGACAGGGGCTGGAAACACCATATATTTT. This sequence encodes CASSSWTGAGNTIYF. This rearrangement joins TRBV5-6 to TRBJ1-3; 9 bases match TRBD1. The CDR3 is 15 residues long. The germline V gene has CDR1 SGHDT and CDR2 YYEEEE. Trimming cost V 3 bases and J 2 bases; bases outside gene matches: 3.